The T cell receptor (beta chain) described here comes from a study of identifying expanded T cells in peripheral blood (dated by TCRdb to between 2017 and 2020). For context, the study as a whole: Separate aliquots of the same genomic DNA pool were sequenced to produce technical replicates, and four replicates were compared in pairs.

The paper's findings and limits, for the study overall: Across all healthy-donor time intervals, the beta-binomial model significantly cut both the number of clones called differentially abundant and the false-positive rate. The authors expected that over much longer intervals, such as months to years, biological variance in healthy repertoires might increase even further. Across all healthy donors, variance in clone template counts between approximately two-week samples was found to increase significantly with total template count. The binomial model flagged about 1.2 differentially abundant clones between technical replicates, compared with about 16 over about 2 weeks and 19 over approximately four weeks.

No immune events such as infections were documented for the healthy donors during the collection period. Time-dependent variance in a beta-binomial model of T-cell clone differential abundance was calibrated using healthy-donor blood repertoires as a training cohort. The training cohort comprised roughly 10 healthy donors, 3 female and 7 male. An age range of roughly 25 to 65 years, with an average of roughly 47 years, was recorded for the donors. Obtained from a commercial supplier, whole blood was collected from each healthy donor at three time points set around two weeks apart. For immunosequencing, genomic DNA was extracted from whole blood that had not been sorted. The immunoSEQ Assay, which uses bias-controlled multiplex PCR amplification of genomic DNA, was used to profile TCRbeta CDR3 regions. As for how the authors treated the data: To quantify the absolute abundance of each unique TCRbeta CDR3 region, the sequences were collapsed and filtered. Differential abundance was tested with two models: a binomial (Fisher-equivalent) model and a beta-binomial model that adds time-dependent variance fitted from healthy donors. Clones with fewer than 5 combined templates were removed, and differential abundance was called for clones with a Benjamini-Hochberg FDR below 0.01. Using the form v = (b*log(k)+a)^2, the beta-binomial variance was modeled as a function of the total template count across the two samples. TCRdb carries this immuneACCESS record with in-frame sequences only. Its versions omit some clonotypes, under half of them owing to an unresolved V gene in the studies checked, with the rest unexplained. V, J and clone size are those of that table, while D and trimming were read from the DNA. This sample has approximately 110,000 clones in its table, and roughly 89% of those were observed once. Clones ranked in the top ten supply roughly 17% of the sample.

According to the germline V gene (reference sequence), CDR1 reads MNHNY and CDR2 reads SVGAGI. The V and J ends are trimmed by 5 bases and 1 base, leaving 15 bases between them. Reading from cysteine to phenylalanine, the CDR3 counts 15 amino acids. Kept here is only the CDR3 DNA, which spans 45 bases and is read in frame from base 1. As regards this clone: The specificity of this receptor is unknown. No per-base quality is available; no much larger clone lies one base away.

The chain is encoded by TRBV6-6 joined to TRBJ2-7, with the D gene possibly TRBD1 or TRBD2, each one fitting 6 bases. The sequence was obtained from a person aged 18 to 70 in good health. The sequencing input was blood. The CDR3 is CASSKGGPGSYEQYF. The DNA is TGTGCCAGCAGTAAGGGGGGCCCTGGGTCCTACGAGCAGTACTTC.